This is a list of T cell receptor beta chains from one sample in a study of CD8+ T cells in alopecia areata. The method was immunoSEQ multiplex PCR; TCRdb's version includes in-frame clones alone and lacks a portion of them. The sample lists roughly 200,000 clones, over 40% seen once, with roughly 2.6% in the top ten. The sequencing here drew on CD4+ T cells sorted from blood, taken between weeks 36 and 40, from a patient treated with tofacitinib. Receptors originate from a human donor with alopecia areata. The CDR3 runs from the conserved cysteine through the conserved F or W. A D gene is named only where the DNA matches it firmly. Not every row has a clone size; where given, it reads once, few, many or a size class.

TRBJ2-1	TRBD2	TRBV19	.	CASGGLAGFSYNEQFF	TGTGCCAGTGGTGGACTAGCGGGATTCTCCTACAATGAGCAGTTCTTC
TRBJ1-1	.	TRBV15	few	CATSSINALRRGGTEAFF	TGTGCCACCAGCAGCATTAACGCCCTGCGACGGGGAGGCACTGAAGCTTTCTTT
TRBJ1-1	.	TRBV20-1	.	CSASQDTEAFF	TGCAGTGCTAGTCAGGACACTGAAGCTTTCTTT
TRBJ2-5	TRBD1	TRBV5-4	.	CASSLGDRGGETQYF	TGTGCCAGCAGCTTGGGGGACAGGGGTGGCGAGACCCAGTACTTC
TRBJ1-2	TRBD1	TRBV28	few	CASSLLPGQGANYGYTF	TGTGCCAGCAGTTTACTCCCGGGACAGGGAGCTAACTATGGCTACACCTTC
TRBJ2-5	.	TRBV25-1	.	CASSEVGFGETQYF	TGTGCCAGCAGTGAAGTCGGGTTCGGAGAGACCCAGTACTTC
TRBJ2-5	TRBD1	TRBV7-8	few	CASIFSPRDRGWETQYF	TGTGCCAGCATCTTTTCGCCTCGGGACAGGGGTTGGGAGACCCAGTACTTC
TRBJ2-7	TRBD1	TRBV10-1	.	CASSRDRKSYEQYF	TGCGCCAGCAGTCGGGACAGGAAGTCCTACGAGCAGTACTTC
TRBJ2-3	.	TRBV27	few	CASSLIGRDTQYF	TGTGCCAGCAGTTTAATAGGTCGAGATACGCAGTATTTT
TRBJ1-2	TRBD1	TRBV5-1	many	CASSLAPTGGDYGYTF	TGCGCCAGCAGCTTGGCCCCTACAGGGGGGGATTATGGCTACACCTTC
TRBJ2-7	.	TRBV5-1	.	CASSLPGGNEQYF	TGCGCCAGCAGCTTGCCAGGGGGGAACGAGCAGTACTTC
TRBJ2-7	.	TRBV20-1	.	CSARPLREQYF	TGCAGTGCAAGACCCCTCAGGGAGCAGTACTTC
TRBJ2-2	.	TRBV5-1	.	CASSGPLNTGELFF	TGCGCCAGCTCCGGGCCATTGAACACCGGGGAGCTGTTTTTT
TRBJ2-5	TRBD2	TRBV30	.	CAWSFGTGGETQYF	TGTGCCTGGAGTTTTGGGACGGGAGGAGAGACCCAGTACTTC
TRBJ2-5	TRBD2	TRBV27	few	CASSPLGLAGEETQYF	TGTGCCAGCAGTCCTCTCGGACTAGCGGGAGAAGAGACCCAGTACTTC
TRBJ1-5	.	TRBV7-2	.	CASSLISYSNQPQHF	TGTGCCAGCAGCTTAATCAGCTATAGCAATCAGCCCCAGCATTTT
TRBJ1-2	.	TRBV7-2	.	CASSLGPRGYTF	TGTGCCAGCAGCTTGGGCCCCCGAGGCTACACCTTC
TRBJ2-5	.	TRBV4-1	.	CASSPRQKETQYF	TGCGCCAGCAGCCCCCGACAGAAAGAGACCCAGTACTTC
TRBJ2-1	TRBD2	TRBV6-6	once	CASSTSGYNEQFF	TGTGCCAGCTCGACTAGCGGATACAATGAGCAGTTCTTC
TRBJ2-5	TRBD1	TRBV7-2	.	CASSQTGLETQYF	TGTGCTAGCAGCCAGACAGGGTTAGAGACCCAGTACTTC
TRBJ2-7	.	TRBV27	.	CASGLDNYEQYF	TGTGCCAGCGGCTTAGACAACTACGAGCAGTACTTC
TRBJ2-7	.	TRBV15	.	CATSRIRASYEQYF	TGTGCCACCAGCAGGATCAGGGCTTCCTACGAGCAGTACTTC
TRBJ1-5	.	TRBV2	.	CASSLDRNQPQHF	TGTGCCAGCAGTCTGGACCGAAATCAGCCCCAGCATTTT
TRBJ1-4	TRBD1	TRBV10-3	few	CAISDSQGGEKLFF	TGTGCCATCAGTGATTCACAGGGGGGTGAAAAACTGTTTTTT
TRBJ2-7	TRBD1	TRBV7-8	.	CASSSNTGASYEQYF	TGTGCCAGCAGCTCGAATACAGGGGCATCCTACGAGCAGTACTTC
TRBJ2-5	.	TRBV11-1	.	CASSLARDHILGTQYF	TGTGCCAGCAGCTTAGCGCGGGACCACATCTTGGGGACCCAGTACTTC
TRBJ2-7	TRBD1	TRBV6-6	once	CASSPGTGWYEQYF	TGTGCCAGCAGTCCCGGGACAGGGTGGTACGAGCAGTACTTC
TRBJ1-5	.	TRBV15	once	CATSPGLRQPQHF	TGTGCCACCAGCCCAGGGTTACGACAGCCCCAGCATTTT
TRBJ2-2	.	TRBV7-3	few	CASSLNWNTGELFF	TGTGCCAGCAGCTTAAATTGGAACACCGGGGAGCTGTTTTTT
TRBJ2-7	.	TRBV15	.	CATSRGWTEAYEQYF	TGTGCCACCAGCAGAGGATGGACGGAAGCCTACGAGCAGTACTTC
TRBJ2-4	.	TRBV15	few	CATAGGQFNIQYF	TGTGCCACCGCCGGGGGGCAGTTTAACATTCAGTACTTC
TRBJ2-7	TRBD2	TRBV5-6	.	CASSDTSGPPLEQYF	TGTGCCAGCAGCGACACTAGCGGTCCTCCCCTCGAGCAGTACTTC
TRBJ1-1	.	TRBV7-2	.	CASSVLRGNTEAFF	TGTGCCAGCAGCGTCTTGAGGGGGAACACTGAAGCTTTCTTT
TRBJ2-7	.	TRBV25-1	.	CASRASSYEQYF	TGTGCCAGCCGGGCTTCCTCCTACGAGCAGTACTTC
TRBJ2-3	.	TRBV9	.	CASSQGFLGPDTQYF	TGTGCCAGCAGCCAGGGCTTTTTGGGACCAGATACGCAGTATTTT
TRBJ2-1	.	TRBV5-1	.	CASSLSAAGNEQFF	TGCGCCAGCAGCTTGTCGGCGGCGGGAAATGAGCAGTTCTTC
TRBJ1-2	.	TRBV30	.	CAWSPGGANYCYTF	TGTGCCTGGAGCCCAGGAGGTGCCAACTATTGCTACACCTTC
TRBJ2-6	.	TRBV29-1	.	CSVSPVSGANVLTF	TGCAGCGTTTCCCCTGTATCTGGGGCCAACGTCCTGACTTTC
TRBJ1-1	.	TRBV4-2	.	CASSQDIGAGDTEAFF	TGTGCCAGCAGCCAAGACATAGGGGCGGGGGACACTGAAGCTTTCTTT
TRBJ1-5	.	TRBV28	few	CASSPSGPLDQPQHF	TGTGCCAGCAGTCCATCCGGACCCCTCGATCAGCCCCAGCATTTT